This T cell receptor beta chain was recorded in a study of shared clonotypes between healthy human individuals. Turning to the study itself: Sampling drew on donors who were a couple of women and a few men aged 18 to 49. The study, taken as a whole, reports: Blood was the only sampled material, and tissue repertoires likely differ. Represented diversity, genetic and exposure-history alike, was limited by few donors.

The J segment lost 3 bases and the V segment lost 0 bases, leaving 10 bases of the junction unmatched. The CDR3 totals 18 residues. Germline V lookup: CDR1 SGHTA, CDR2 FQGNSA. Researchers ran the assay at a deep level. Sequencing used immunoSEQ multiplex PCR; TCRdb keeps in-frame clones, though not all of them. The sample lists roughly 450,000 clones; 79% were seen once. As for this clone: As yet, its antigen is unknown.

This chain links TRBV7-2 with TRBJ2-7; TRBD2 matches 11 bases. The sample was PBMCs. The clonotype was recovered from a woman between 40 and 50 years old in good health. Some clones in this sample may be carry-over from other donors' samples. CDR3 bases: TGTGCCAGCAGCTTAGCGGGTAGCGGGAGGGCTGCAGGCTACGAGCAGTACTTC. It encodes CASSLAGSGRAAGYEQYF.